These 22 T cell receptor beta chains share one sample of origin, sequenced in a study of immune cell composition in non-small cell lung cancer. Normal lung was taken at the farthest possible site, at least 3 cm from tumour. Profiled with immunoSEQ multiplex PCR; TCRdb holds only in-frame clones, not every one. The table records some 3,300 clones, roughly 70% of them present only once. Sequencing was done on a sample of non-adjacent lung tissue. Receptors originate from a human donor with non-small cell lung cancer.

The gene calls are TRBV5-1 and TRBJ2-3, with a tentative D call TRBD1 (5 bases). Trimming cost V 4 bases and J 1 base, with 13 bases left between them. Germline CDR1 and CDR2: SGHRS and YFSETQ. CDR3 length equals 15 residues. CDR3 coding DNA: TGCGCCAGCAGCCCAGTCACAGGAGGCACAGATACGCAGTATTTT. Its protein product is CASSPVTGGTDTQYF.

The V call is TRBV28, the J call TRBJ2-1; 7 nucleotides line up with TRBD1. The CDR3 contains 14 residues. Losses at the gene ends were 5 bases for V and 10 bases for J; bases not matched to a gene: 11. Germline-derived CDR1 and CDR2 are MDHEN and SYDVKM. The CDR3 spells CASSTPTGYREQFF. The DNA for the CDR3 is TGTGCCAGCAGTACCCCGACAGGGTATCGGGAGCAGTTCTTC.

The chain carries TRBV7-2 and TRBJ2-1, with 9 bases that match TRBD2. This CDR3 spans 16 amino acids. CDR1 and CDR2 (germline): SGHTA, FQGNSA. The trim removed 5 bases at V and 8 bases at J, leaving 13 bases unmatched. The CDR3 sequence: CASSRLASGGSDEQFF. CDR3 nucleotides: TGTGCCAGCAGCCGTTTAGCCAGCGGGGGGAGCGATGAGCAGTTCTTC.

The chain couples TRBV28 to TRBJ2-3; TRBD2 agrees at 11 bases. CDR1 is MDHEN and CDR2 is SYDVKM in the germline V gene. The CDR3 runs to 19 residues. V dropped 4 bases and J dropped 3; count of bases not matched to a gene: 15. The CDR3 sequence: CASSSTRLAGPLFTDTQYF. CDR3 DNA: TGTGCCAGCAGTTCCACAAGACTAGCGGGGCCCTTGTTTACAGATACGCAGTATTTT.

CDR3: CATQGANTYNSPLHF. The CDR3 DNA sequence: TGTGCTACCCAGGGGGCGAACACCTATAATTCACCCCTCCACTTT. The gene calls are TRBV6-5 and TRBJ1-6, with 8 nucleotides matching TRBD1. Germline CDR1 and CDR2: MNHEY and SVGAGI. This CDR3 has 15 residues.

This chain connects TRBV7-6 to TRBJ2-3; D may be TRBD2 (6 bases). Trimming took off 1 base at V and 3 bases at J, with 14 bases between the two ends. CDR1 SGHVS and CDR2 FNYEAQ come from the germline V gene. The CDR3 totals 16 residues. The CDR3 loop is CASSLDGASATDTQYF. CDR3 coding DNA: TGTGCCAGCAGCTTAGACGGGGCTAGCGCGACAGATACGCAGTATTTT.

The V and J genes are TRBV2 and TRBJ1-5; maybe TRBD1 (6 bases). Germline V CDR1 and CDR2: SNHLY, FYNNEI. The CDR3 covers 15 residues. The V gene lost 6 bases and the J gene lost 3 bases, with 15 bases spanning the gap. This CDR3 is CASRAGTNSNQPQHF. The CDR3 region has the DNA TGTGCCAGCAGAGCCGGGACAAACTCCAATCAGCCCCAGCATTTT.

This chain connects TRBV29-1 to TRBJ1-1; maybe TRBD1 (5 bases). The germline V gene has CDR1 SQVTM and CDR2 ANQGSEA. V lost 7 bases and J 3 bases, leaving 12 bases between the germline ends. This CDR3 contains 12 residues. CDR3 nucleotide sequence: TGCAGCGCTGCAGGGTATGACACTGAAGCTTTCTTT. Residues: CSAAGYDTEAFF.

The chain is built from TRBV19 and TRBJ1-1; TRBD1 matches at 9 bases. CDR1 and CDR2 from the germline V gene are LNHDA and SQIVND (reference sequence). This CDR3 has 21 residues. Trimming cost V 6 bases and J 6 bases; bases outside gene matches: 29. The CDR3 region is CASRPLGGQDRGYLVLSEAFF. CDR3 DNA: TGTGCCAGTAGGCCTCTTGGAGGTCAGGACAGGGGCTATCTTGTTTTGTCTGAAGCTTTCTTT. The full variable domain, its missing parts supplied by reference TRBV19 and TRBJ1-1, is DGGITQSPKYLFRKEGQNVTLSCEQNLNHDAMYWYRQDPGQGLRLIYYSQIVNDFQKGDIAEGYSVSREKKESFPLTVTSAQKNPTAFYLCASRPLGGQDRGYLVLSEAFFGQGTRLTVV.

The V gene is TRBV5-1, the J gene TRBJ2-1; 8 bases are shared with TRBD2. Trimming at V came to 4 bases and at J to 5 bases, leaving 17 bases not matched to a gene. The CDR3 is made up of 18 amino acids. Germline assignment: CDR1 SGHRS and CDR2 YFSETQ. The CDR3 DNA sequence: TGCGCCAGCAGCCCCCAGGCTAGCGGGTTCTCTAGTAACAATGAGCAGTTCTTC. Its protein is CASSPQASGFSSNNEQFF. The variable domain in full, with the rest retrieved from reference TRBV5-1 and TRBJ2-1, is KAGVTQTPRYLIKTRGQQVTLSCSPISGHRSVSWYQQTPGQGLQFLFEYFSETQRNKGNFPGRFSGRQFSNSRSEMNVSTLELGDSALYLCASSPQASGFSSNNEQFFGPGTRLTVL.

V gene TRBV28 combines with J gene TRBJ2-3, with 12 bases fitting TRBD2. Per germline, CDR1 MDHEN and CDR2 SYDVKM. Losses at the gene ends were 8 bases for V and 4 bases for J; bases not matched to a gene: 19. The CDR3 consists of 19 residues. The CDR3 nucleotides are TGTGCCAGCTCCTCTCGGACTAGCGGGGCGCAGTTATCTGCAGATACGCAGTATTTT. Translating it yields CASSSRTSGAQLSADTQYF.

A few counts support this clone. V gene TRBV7-9 combines with J gene TRBJ2-7; TRBD2 agrees at 8 bases. Germline loops: CDR1 SEHNR, CDR2 FQNEAQ (reference sequence). Germline trimming cut 4 bases from V and 2 bases from J; bases unmatched to any gene: 10. The length of the CDR3 is 16 residues. The CDR3 sequence: CASSSGRGGGTYEQYF. DNA for the CDR3: TGTGCCAGCAGCTCCGGCCGGGGCGGGGGGACCTACGAGCAGTACTTC.

This chain uses TRBV5-1 with TRBJ2-1, with 8 positions matching TRBD2. J gave up 8 bases and V 3 bases, and 7 bases lay outside the gene matches. The CDR3 sequence is 14 residues long. Germline V gene lookup returns CDR1 SGHRS and CDR2 YFSETQ. The CDR3 DNA sequence: TGCGCCAGCAGCTCGGCCGCGGGGGGAGATGAGCAGTTCTTC. Protein: CASSSAAGGDEQFF.

This chain uses TRBV5-4 with TRBJ2-5, with 8 nucleotides matching TRBD2. Germline CDR1 is SGHNT and CDR2 is YYREEE (reference sequence). V lost 0 bases to trimming and J lost 2 bases; unmatched junction nucleotides: 9. CDR3 length equals 17 residues. In DNA, the CDR3 is TGTGCCAGCAGCTTGGCTGGCGGGAGGCCAACTCAAGAGACCCAGTACTTC. It translates to CASSLAGGRPTQETQYF.

The V call is TRBV11-1, the J call TRBJ1-6, with D uncertain. Between the trimmed V and J ends, which lost 4 bases and 10 bases, there was a span of 14 bases. This CDR3 has 14 amino acids. Per germline, CDR1 SGHAT and CDR2 FQDESV (reference sequence). Here the CDR3 DNA reads TGTGCCAGCAGCTCCAGGTCGATTGGATCACCCCTCCACTTT. Protein product: CASSSRSIGSPLHF.

The genes are TRBV28 and TRBJ1-1, with a weak D call TRBD1 (5 bases). V lost 0 bases and J lost 1, with 15 bases in between. Germline V gene lookup returns CDR1 MDHEN and CDR2 SYDVKM. CDR3 length: 17 amino acids. The CDR3 coding sequence is TGTGCCAGCAGTTTATGGCAGCTGGCAGGGAAGAACACTGAAGCTTTCTTT. It translates to CASSLWQLAGKNTEAFF.

This chain links TRBV19 with TRBJ2-1; TRBD2 is a possible D gene (5 bases). The V end was cut by 3 bases, the J end by 1 base, with 10 bases between. Germline V gene sequence: CDR1 LNHDA, CDR2 SQIVND (reference sequence). The CDR3 loop spans 15 amino acids. The CDR3 bases are TGTGCCAGTAGTATTATGGACTCATCCTACAATGAGCAGTTCTTC. Residues: CASSIMDSSYNEQFF.

In its sample, this clone was seen a few times. V and J are TRBV27 and TRBJ2-2; 11 bases line up with TRBD2. In germline, CDR1 is MNHEY, CDR2 SMNVEV (reference sequence). The CDR3 runs 19 residues. V lost 1 base, J lost 0 bases, and 7 bases stayed unmatched. The CDR3 here is CASSLFPPGLAANTGELFF. DNA of the CDR3: TGTGCCAGCAGTTTATTCCCCCCGGGACTAGCGGCGAACACCGGGGAGCTGTTTTTT.

The rearrangement links TRBV5-6 to TRBJ2-5; TRBD1 matches 7 bases. Germline-derived CDR1 and CDR2 are SGHDT and YYEEEE. V was pared by 3 bases and J by 0 bases, with 8 bases of the junction left unmatched. The CDR3 totals 16 residues. The DNA for the CDR3 is TGTGCCAGCAGCTCCCCGACAGGGTCGTACCAAGAGACCCAGTACTTC. Residues: CASSSPTGSYQETQYF.

The chain joins TRBV7-9 to TRBJ2-1; TRBD2 matches at 13 bases. With V trimmed by 6 bases and J by 1 base, 3 bases remained unmatched. The CDR3 runs 16 residues. Germline V gene lookup returns CDR1 SEHNR and CDR2 FQNEAQ (reference sequence). CDR3 loop: CASSRTSGSSYNEQFF. The DNA for the CDR3 is TGTGCCAGCAGTCGGACTAGCGGGAGTTCCTACAATGAGCAGTTCTTC.

The rearrangement links TRBV19 to TRBJ2-2; unclear D gene. CDR3 length equals 15 residues. Trimming took off 5 bases at V and 1 base at J, with 11 bases between the two ends. Germline assignment: CDR1 LNHDA and CDR2 SQIVND (reference sequence). The CDR3 region has the DNA TGTGCCAGTAGTCCCCTAACAGTGAACACCGGGGAGCTGTTTTTT. Encoded protein: CASSPLTVNTGELFF.

The gene calls are TRBV6-5 and TRBJ1-1, with 10 bases fitting TRBD1. V dropped 6 bases and J dropped 1; count of bases not matched to a gene: 5. CDR1 and CDR2 from the germline V gene are MNHEY and SVGAGI. The CDR3 totals 15 residues. CDR3 sequence: CASSTDRGSNTEAFF. For the CDR3, the DNA is TGTGCCAGCAGCACGGACAGGGGGTCGAACACTGAAGCTTTCTTT.